One and the same sample provided the 26 T cell receptor beta chains below, sequenced in a study of T cells expressing NK-cell markers. Using the 5' RACE reads, TCRdb records one entry per CDR3 protein without DNA. This table lists a few hundred thousand distinct CDR3 sequences. The sequenced sample was blood T cells: a sorted CD56 or NKG2C T cell subset, CD4+ or CD8+ T cells, or bulk PBMC T cells (not recorded which). These receptors came from a man between 18 and 29 years old in good health.

The chain couples TRBV18 to TRBJ2-3; there is no DNA to check the TCRdb D call of TRBD1. The CDR3 loop spans 16 amino acids. In germline, CDR1 is KGHSH, CDR2 LQKENI. The CDR3 loop reads CASSPLRGLESDTQYF.

The CDR3 sequence is CASSGDREQPYNEQFF. The V and J genes are TRBV7-6 and TRBJ2-1; TCRdb reports TRBD1, a call that lacks DNA to check it against. Looked up from germline, CDR1 is SGHVS and CDR2 is FNYEAQ. This CDR3 contains 16 residues. Together with reference TRBV7-6 and TRBJ2-1, the CDR3 gives the full variable domain: GAGVSQSPRYKVTKRGQDVALRCDPISGHVSLYWYRQALGQGPEFLTYFNYEAQQDKSGLPNDRFSAERPEGSISTLTIQRTEQRDSAMYRCASSGDREQPYNEQFFGPGTRLTVL.

CDR3 loop: CASTGGTNTEAFF. V usage is TRBV9 and J usage is TRBJ1-1; the D call of TRBD1 rests on TCRdb alone, since no DNA is present to check it. This CDR3 contains 13 residues. Germline V gene data show CDR1 as SGDLS and CDR2 as YYNGEE.

V gene TRBV6-2 or TRBV6-3 combines with J gene TRBJ1-1; the TRBD1 assignment by TCRdb is unverifiable without DNA. CDR1 MNHEY and CDR2 SVGEGT come from the germline V gene. This CDR3 is 12 amino acids long. CDR3 sequence reads: CASSYVPGEAFF.

V and J are TRBV10-2 and TRBJ2-5; TCRdb selects TRBD1, and the lack of DNA leaves this call unchecked. Germline assignment: CDR1 WSHSY and CDR2 SAAADI. The CDR3 runs 16 residues. The CDR3: CASRGLRTGAQETQYF.

This chain links TRBV6-1 with TRBJ1-1; TCRdb returns TRBD1, unconfirmable since there is no DNA. The CDR3 runs to 13 residues. In germline, CDR1 is MNHNS, CDR2 SASEGT. The CDR3 reads CASRPGTDTEAFF.

The chain recombines TRBV6-5 with TRBJ2-3. Looked up from germline, CDR1 is MNHEY and CDR2 is SVGAGI. The CDR3 extends over 14 amino acids. CDR3 sequence reads: CASSYSFDTDTQYF.

The genes are TRBV15 and TRBJ2-2; absent DNA, TCRdb's TRBD1 call cannot be checked. CDR3 length equals 15 residues. Germline V lookup: CDR1 LNHNV, CDR2 YYDKDF (reference sequence). The CDR3 sequence is CATRGRDRVTGELFF.

The chain carries TRBV20-1 and TRBJ2-2; TCRdb gives TRBD1 as the D gene, but with no DNA this cannot be confirmed. Germline CDR1 is DFQATT and CDR2 is SNEGSKA (reference sequence). CDR3 length: 15 amino acids. CDR3: CSATGQGFDTGELFF.

The chain uses TRBV12-3 or TRBV12-4 and TRBJ2-5; TCRdb's D call of TRBD2 is untestable without DNA. The CDR3 has 17 amino acids. The chain's CDR3 is CASSPSGWKGYQETQYF.

The V gene is TRBV29-1, the J gene TRBJ1-3; TCRdb designates TRBD1, a call that cannot be tested without DNA. Per the germline V gene, CDR1 is SQVTM and CDR2 is ANQGSEA. The CDR3 has 15 amino acids. CDR3 protein: CSVDAREGAGNTIYF.

The chain combines TRBV12-3 or TRBV12-4 with TRBJ2-2; TCRdb proposes TRBD1, but this gene call is untestable without DNA. CDR3 length equals 16 residues. The CDR3 loop is CASSLGGGGGTGELFF.

This sequence joins TRBV9 and TRBJ2-3; TCRdb designates TRBD2, a call that cannot be tested without DNA. The CDR3 spans 15 residues. Germline V CDR1 and CDR2: SGDLS, YYNGEE. The chain's CDR3 is CASSVDGGPADTQYF.

The rearrangement links TRBV12-3 or TRBV12-4 to TRBJ1-1; TCRdb lists TRBD1, though no DNA is available to test this call. The CDR3 runs to 15 residues. This chain's CDR3 is CASSLEGQTYPEAFF.

The V gene is TRBV4-2, the J gene TRBJ2-1; absent DNA, TCRdb's TRBD2 call cannot be checked. CDR3 length: 17 residues. Germline assignment: CDR1 LGHNA and CDR2 YNFKEQ. This CDR3 is CASSPRTSGNTRDEQFF.

The chain recombines TRBV20-1 with TRBJ1-1. Germline values: CDR1 DFQATT, CDR2 SNEGSKA (reference sequence). The CDR3 covers 14 residues. The CDR3 reads CSARVRVRNTEAFF.

The chain joins TRBV7-8 to TRBJ1-1; TCRdb outputs TRBD1, but without DNA this stays unchecked. Germline CDR1 and CDR2: SGHVS and FQNEAQ. This CDR3 contains 13 residues. The CDR3 sequence is CASSPGMNTEAFF.

V and J are TRBV7-3 and TRBJ2-3; TCRdb's D call of TRBD2 is untestable without DNA. Germline lookup yields CDR1 SGHTA and CDR2 FQGTGA. The CDR3 extends over 17 amino acids. CDR3 sequence reads: CASSLQTSGRAIDTQYF.

This sequence joins TRBV20-1 and TRBJ2-1; the TCRdb call, TRBD2, lacks DNA for checking. This CDR3 region has 13 residues. Germline V gene lookup returns CDR1 DFQATT and CDR2 SNEGSKA (reference sequence). The CDR3 spells CSARFPLVNEQFF.

The chain employs TRBV20-1 and TRBJ2-3. Germline V gene sequence: CDR1 DFQATT, CDR2 SNEGSKA (reference sequence). This CDR3 contains 14 residues. The CDR3 spells CSARLGNPTDTQYF.

The chain is built from TRBV20-1 and TRBJ1-5. The CDR3 has 14 amino acids. Germline-derived CDR1 and CDR2 are DFQATT and SNEGSKA (reference sequence). This chain's CDR3 is CSARGRGRDQPQHF.

This chain connects TRBV12-3 or TRBV12-4 to TRBJ2-2; TCRdb picks TRBD1, but there is no DNA to check that call. The CDR3 has 15 residues. Here the CDR3 reads CASSRPTGSIGELFF.

The rearrangement joins TRBV12-3 or TRBV12-4 to TRBJ2-5; the TRBD1 assignment by TCRdb is unverifiable without DNA. The CDR3 spans 13 residues. CDR3 sequence reads: CASLQGAKETQYF.

The rearrangement links TRBV29-1 to TRBJ2-5; TCRdb gives TRBD1 as the D gene, but with no DNA this cannot be confirmed. The germline V gene encodes CDR1 SQVTM and CDR2 ANQGSEA. This CDR3 region has 14 residues. The CDR3 protein is CSVTGTEGRETQYF.

The CDR3 is CASSLVAKDQGYTF. The chain recombines TRBV7-2 with TRBJ1-2. Per the germline V gene, CDR1 is SGHTA and CDR2 is FQGNSA. The CDR3 sequence is 14 residues long.

The chain recombines TRBV12-3 or TRBV12-4 with TRBJ2-1; the TCRdb D gene call, TRBD1, has no DNA to confirm it. The CDR3 length is 14 residues. The CDR3 sequence is CASRNRGPNNEQFF.